This paragraph reports one T cell receptor beta chain. Original handling: Reference gene primers were amplified, and this amplification served to estimate nucleated cell counts. The protocol was immunoSEQ multiplex PCR, while the TCRdb copy is restricted to in-frame clones and leaves out a portion. V and J calls and clone size are as listed in that table; D and trimming were resolved from the DNA. The repertoire has under 300,000 clones, 65% to 85% of them found once; the top ten carry 1.5% to 1.7%. The CDR3 consists of 14 residues. CDR1 GTSNPN and CDR2 SVGIG come from the germline V gene (reference sequence). Trimming left V 5 bases short and J 8 bases short, with 16 bases between. The data originate from a study of blood T cell repertoires in COVID-19. Overall study: The United States, Italy and Spain provided the acute and convalescent COVID-19 samples. From T cells, B-cell-depleted T cells, or PBMCs came the material, which was cDNA or gDNA.

The TCR was taken from a woman aged 40 to 50 who had recovered from COVID-19. This chain connects TRBV30 to TRBJ1-6; D perhaps matches TRBD1 (6 bases). Sequenced sample: peripheral blood. This CDR3 is CAWAQGYGDSPLHF. CDR3 nucleotide sequence: TGTGCCTGGGCCCAGGGGTACGGGGATTCACCCCTCCACTTT.